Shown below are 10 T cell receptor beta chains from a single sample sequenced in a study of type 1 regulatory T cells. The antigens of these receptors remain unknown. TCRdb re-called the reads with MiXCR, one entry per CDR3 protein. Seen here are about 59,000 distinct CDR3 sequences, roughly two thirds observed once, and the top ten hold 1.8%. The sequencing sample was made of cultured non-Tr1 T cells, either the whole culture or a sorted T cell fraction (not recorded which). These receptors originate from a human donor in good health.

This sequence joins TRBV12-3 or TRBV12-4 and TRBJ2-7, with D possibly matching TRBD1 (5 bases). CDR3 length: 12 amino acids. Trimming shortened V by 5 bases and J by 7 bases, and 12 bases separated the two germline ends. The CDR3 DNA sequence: TGTGCCAGCAGTCTGACAGTTGGGGAGCAGTACTTC. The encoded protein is CASSLTVGEQYF.

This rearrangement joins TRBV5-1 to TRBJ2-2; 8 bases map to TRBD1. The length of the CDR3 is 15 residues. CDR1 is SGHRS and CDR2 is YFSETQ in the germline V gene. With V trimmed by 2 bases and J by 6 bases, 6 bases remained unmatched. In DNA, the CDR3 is TGCGCCAGCAGCTTTGGTGACAGGGGTGCCGGGGAGCTGTTTTTT. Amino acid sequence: CASSFGDRGAGELFF. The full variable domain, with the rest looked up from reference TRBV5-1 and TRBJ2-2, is KAGVTQTPRYLIKTRGQQVTLSCSPISGHRSVSWYQQTPGQGLQFLFEYFSETQRNKGNFPGRFSGRQFSNSRSEMNVSTLELGDSALYLCASSFGDRGAGELFFGEGSRLTVL.

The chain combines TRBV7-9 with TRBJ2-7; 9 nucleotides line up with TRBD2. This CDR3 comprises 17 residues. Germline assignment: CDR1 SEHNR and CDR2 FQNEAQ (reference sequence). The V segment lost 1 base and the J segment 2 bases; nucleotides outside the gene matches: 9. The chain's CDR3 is CASSLETLASGTYEQYF. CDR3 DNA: TGTGCCAGCAGCTTAGAAACCCTGGCTAGCGGGACCTACGAGCAGTACTTC.

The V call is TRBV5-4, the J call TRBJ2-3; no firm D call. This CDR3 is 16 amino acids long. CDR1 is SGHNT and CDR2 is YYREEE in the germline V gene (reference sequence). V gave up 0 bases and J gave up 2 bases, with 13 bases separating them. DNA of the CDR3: TGTGCCAGCAGCTTGGGTGGTGTCGCCTCCACAGATACGCAGTATTTT. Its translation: CASSLGGVASTDTQYF.

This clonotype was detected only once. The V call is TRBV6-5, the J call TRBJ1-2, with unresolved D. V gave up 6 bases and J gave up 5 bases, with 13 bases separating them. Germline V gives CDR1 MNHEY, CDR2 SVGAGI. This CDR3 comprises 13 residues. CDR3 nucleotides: TGTGCCAGCAGCCCGGACGGCCTGTATGGCTACACCTTC. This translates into CASSPDGLYGYTF.

The CDR3: CASSLHPRTSGSTDTQYF. The CDR3 region has the DNA TGTGCCAGCAGCTTACATCCAAGAACTAGCGGGAGCACAGATACGCAGTATTTT. V gene TRBV7-2 combines with J gene TRBJ2-3; 9 bases line up with TRBD2. The CDR3 runs 18 residues. V shed 2 bases and J 0 bases; nucleotides not matched to a gene: 9. Germline CDR1 SGHTA, CDR2 FQGNSA.

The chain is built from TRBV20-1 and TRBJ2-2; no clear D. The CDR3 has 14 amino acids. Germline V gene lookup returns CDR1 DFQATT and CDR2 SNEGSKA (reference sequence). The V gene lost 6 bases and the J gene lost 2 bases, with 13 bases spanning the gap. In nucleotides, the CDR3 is TGCAGTGCCCGAGGCCTAACAAACACCGGGGAGCTGTTTTTT. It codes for CSARGLTNTGELFF.

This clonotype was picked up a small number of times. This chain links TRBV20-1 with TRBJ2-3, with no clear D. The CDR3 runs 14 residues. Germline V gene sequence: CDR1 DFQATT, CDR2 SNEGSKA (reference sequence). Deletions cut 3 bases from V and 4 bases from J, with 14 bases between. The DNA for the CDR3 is TGCAGTGCTAGTGTGATTCGGTCCCCAGATACGCAGTATTTT. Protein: CSASVIRSPDTQYF.

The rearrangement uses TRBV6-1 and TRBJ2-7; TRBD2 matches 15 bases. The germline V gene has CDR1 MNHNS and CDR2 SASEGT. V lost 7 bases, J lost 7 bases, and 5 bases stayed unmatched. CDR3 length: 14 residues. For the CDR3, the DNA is TGTGCCAGCACGGGGACTAGCGGGAGGTATGAGCAGTACTTC. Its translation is CASTGTSGRYEQYF.

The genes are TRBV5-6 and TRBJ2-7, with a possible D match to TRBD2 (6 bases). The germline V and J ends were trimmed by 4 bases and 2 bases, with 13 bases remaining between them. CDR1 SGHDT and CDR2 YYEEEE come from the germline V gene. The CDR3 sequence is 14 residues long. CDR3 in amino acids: CASSQPGLAYEQYF. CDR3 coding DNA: TGTGCCAGCAGCCAGCCGGGACTCGCCTACGAGCAGTACTTC.